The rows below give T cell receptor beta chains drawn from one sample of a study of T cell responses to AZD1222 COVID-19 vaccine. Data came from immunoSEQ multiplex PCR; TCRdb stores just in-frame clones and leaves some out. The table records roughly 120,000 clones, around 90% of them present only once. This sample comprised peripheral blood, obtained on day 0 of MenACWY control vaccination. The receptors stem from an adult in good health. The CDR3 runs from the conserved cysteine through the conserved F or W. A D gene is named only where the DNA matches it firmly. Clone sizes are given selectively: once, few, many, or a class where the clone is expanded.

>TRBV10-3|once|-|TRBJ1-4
CAISPDGLGEKLFF
TGTGCCATCAGTCCGGACGGTCTGGGAGAAAAACTGTTTTTT
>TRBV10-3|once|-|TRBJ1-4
CAISAGGGNEKLFF
TGTGCCATCAGCGCCGGAGGGGGGAACGAAAAACTGTTTTTT
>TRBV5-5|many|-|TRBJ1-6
CASSSGGQINSPLHF
TGTGCCAGCAGCTCCGGGGGGCAGATTAATTCACCCCTCCACTTT
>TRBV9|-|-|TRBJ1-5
CASSVAMDQPQHF
TGTGCCAGCAGCGTAGCCATGGACCAGCCCCAGCATTTT
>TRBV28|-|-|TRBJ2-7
CASCLAGYEQYF
TGTGCCAGCTGCCTCGCGGGCTACGAGCAGTACTTC
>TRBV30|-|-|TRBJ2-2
CAWSVLSFQPGELFF
TGTGCCTGGAGTGTACTAAGCTTTCAGCCCGGGGAGCTGTTTTTT
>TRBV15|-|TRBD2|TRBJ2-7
CATSRDTGLADFSYEQYF
TGTGCCACCAGCAGAGATACCGGCCTAGCGGATTTCTCCTACGAGCAGTACTTC
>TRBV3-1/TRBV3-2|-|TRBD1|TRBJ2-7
CASSLGTGGLGEQYF
TGTGCCAGCAGCCTCGGGACAGGGGGCCTCGGGGAGCAGTACTTC
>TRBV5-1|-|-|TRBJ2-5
CASSFGDSGETQYF
TGCGCCAGCAGCTTCGGAGACAGCGGAGAGACCCAGTACTTC
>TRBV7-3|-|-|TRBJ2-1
CASSPLSLGSYNEQFF
TGTGCCAGCAGCCCCCTTAGTCTAGGCTCCTACAATGAGCAGTTCTTC
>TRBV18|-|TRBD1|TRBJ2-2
CASSHDRAWLFF
TGTGCCAGCTCCCACGACAGGGCATGGCTGTTTTTT
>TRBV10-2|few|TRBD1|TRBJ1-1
CASSRGVNTEAFF
TGCGCCAGCAGCAGGGGGGTGAACACTGAAGCTTTCTTT
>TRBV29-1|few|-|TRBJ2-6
CSVGGDSGANVLTF
TGCAGCGTTGGGGGGGACTCTGGGGCCAACGTCCTGACTTTC
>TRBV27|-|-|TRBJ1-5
CASSRNGLSNQPQHF
TGTGCCAGCTCTCGAAACGGGTTGAGCAATCAGCCCCAGCATTTT
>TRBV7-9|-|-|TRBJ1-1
CASSLAGNTEAFF
TGTGCCAGCAGCTTAGCGGGGAACACTGAAGCTTTCTTT
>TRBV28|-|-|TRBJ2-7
CASSPRDGTYEQYF
TGTGCCAGCAGTCCACGGGACGGAACCTACGAGCAGTACTTC
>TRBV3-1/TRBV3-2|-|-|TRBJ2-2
CASSQDLDREMANTGELFF
TGTGCCAGCAGCCAAGATCTGGATAGGGAGATGGCGAACACCGGGGAGCTGTTTTTT
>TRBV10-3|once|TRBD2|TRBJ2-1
CAISATGTSDRSSYNEQFF
TGTGCCATCAGTGCAACTGGGACTAGCGATAGGAGCTCCTACAATGAGCAGTTCTTC
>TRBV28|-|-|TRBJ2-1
CASRNWAGRANEQFF
TGTGCCAGCAGAAACTGGGCGGGAAGGGCAAATGAGCAGTTCTTC
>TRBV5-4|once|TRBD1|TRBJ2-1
CASSSGQDLYNEQFF
TGTGCCAGCAGCTCTGGACAGGACCTCTACAATGAGCAGTTCTTC
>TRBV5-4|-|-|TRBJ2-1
CASSSGDSSYNEQFF
TGTGCCAGCAGCTCCGGCGACAGCTCCTACAATGAGCAGTTCTTC
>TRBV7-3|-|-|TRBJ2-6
CASSTSGSGANVLTF
TGTGCCAGCAGCACCTCGGGCTCTGGGGCCAACGTCCTGACTTTC
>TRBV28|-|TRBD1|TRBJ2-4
CASSLGTGGVAKNIQYF
TGTGCCAGCAGTTTAGGGACAGGGGGCGTAGCCAAAAACATTCAGTACTTC
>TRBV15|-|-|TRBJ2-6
CATSRDGSLGANVLTF
TGTGCCACCAGCAGAGATGGCAGTCTTGGGGCCAACGTCCTGACTTTC
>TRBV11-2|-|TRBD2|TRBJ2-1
CASSLKRGNEQFF
TGTGCCAGCAGCTTAAAGCGGGGGAATGAGCAGTTCTTC
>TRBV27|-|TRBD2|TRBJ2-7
CASSLRSPTSGRASSYEQYF
TGTGCCAGCAGTTTGAGGAGCCCCACTAGCGGGAGGGCCAGCTCCTACGAGCAGTACTTC
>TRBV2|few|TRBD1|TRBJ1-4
CASSGTGGLREKLFF
TGTGCCAGCAGTGGGACAGGGGGCTTAAGGGAAAAACTGTTTTTT
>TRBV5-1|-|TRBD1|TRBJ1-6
CASSLGTGVPDSPLHF
TGCGCCAGCAGCCTTGGGACAGGGGTTCCAGATTCACCCCTCCACTTT
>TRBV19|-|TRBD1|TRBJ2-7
CASSIGTGAYEQYF
TGTGCCAGTAGTATCGGGACAGGAGCCTACGAGCAGTACTTC
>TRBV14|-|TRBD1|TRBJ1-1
CASSQDYTGENTEAFF
TGTGCCAGCAGCCAAGATTATACAGGGGAAAACACTGAAGCTTTCTTT
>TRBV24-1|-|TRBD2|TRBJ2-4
CATSVGPAGKENIQYF
TGTGCCACCAGTGTCGGGCCAGCGGGGAAGGAAAACATTCAGTACTTC
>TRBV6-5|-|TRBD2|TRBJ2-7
CASRRTSAYYEQYF
TGTGCCAGCAGACGGACTAGCGCCTACTACGAGCAGTACTTC
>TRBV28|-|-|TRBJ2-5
CASRPLREHQETQYF
TGTGCCAGCAGACCTCTCCGGGAGCACCAAGAGACCCAGTACTTC
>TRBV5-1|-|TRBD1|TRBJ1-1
CASSKGQGGLGTEAFF
TGCGCCAGCTCGAAGGGCCAGGGGGGACTGGGCACTGAAGCTTTCTTT
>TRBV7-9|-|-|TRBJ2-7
CASSLTTSTYEQYF
TGTGCCAGCAGCCTAACAACCAGTACCTACGAGCAGTACTTC
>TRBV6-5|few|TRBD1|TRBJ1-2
CASNTRGQGYGYTF
TGTGCCAGCAATACGAGGGGGCAGGGCTATGGCTACACCTTC
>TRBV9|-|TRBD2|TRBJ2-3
CASSVRSGSGDTQYF
TGTGCCAGCAGCGTACGAAGCGGGAGTGGAGATACGCAGTATTTT
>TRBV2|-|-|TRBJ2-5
CASSPGVVETQYF
TGTGCCAGCAGTCCAGGGGTTGTGGAGACCCAGTACTTC
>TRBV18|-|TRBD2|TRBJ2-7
CASSPPGLAGGGSYEQYF
TGTGCCAGCTCACCACCGGGACTAGCGGGAGGCGGCTCCTACGAGCAGTACTTC
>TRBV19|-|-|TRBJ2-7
CASTEGLGVYEQYF
TGTGCCAGTACAGAGGGCCTAGGGGTCTACGAGCAGTACTTC
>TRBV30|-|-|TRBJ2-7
CAWGTDSYEQYF
TGTGCCTGGGGGACGGACTCCTACGAGCAGTACTTC
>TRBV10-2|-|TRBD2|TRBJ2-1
CASSGAGAGHEQFF
TGCGCCAGCAGTGGGGCGGGAGCAGGACATGAGCAGTTCTTC
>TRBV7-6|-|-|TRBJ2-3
CASSSTRVGSDTQYF
TGTGCCAGCAGCTCGACCCGGGTAGGCTCAGATACGCAGTATTTT
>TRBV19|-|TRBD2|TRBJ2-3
CASSSSGGVGSDTQYF
TGTGCCAGTAGTTCGTCGGGGGGAGTGGGATCAGATACGCAGTATTTT
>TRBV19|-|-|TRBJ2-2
CASRTAADTGELFF
TGTGCCAGTCGAACAGCCGCGGACACCGGGGAGCTGTTTTTT
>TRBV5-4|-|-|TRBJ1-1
CASSRSGGHRNTEAFF
TGTGCCAGCAGCAGATCCGGGGGGCATCGGAACACTGAAGCTTTCTTT
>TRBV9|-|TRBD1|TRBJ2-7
CASSTTGTDYEQYF
TGTGCCAGCAGCACCACCGGGACAGACTACGAGCAGTACTTC
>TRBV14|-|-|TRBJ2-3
CASSQDVYRTQYF
TGTGCCAGCAGCCAAGATGTCTACCGTACGCAGTATTTT